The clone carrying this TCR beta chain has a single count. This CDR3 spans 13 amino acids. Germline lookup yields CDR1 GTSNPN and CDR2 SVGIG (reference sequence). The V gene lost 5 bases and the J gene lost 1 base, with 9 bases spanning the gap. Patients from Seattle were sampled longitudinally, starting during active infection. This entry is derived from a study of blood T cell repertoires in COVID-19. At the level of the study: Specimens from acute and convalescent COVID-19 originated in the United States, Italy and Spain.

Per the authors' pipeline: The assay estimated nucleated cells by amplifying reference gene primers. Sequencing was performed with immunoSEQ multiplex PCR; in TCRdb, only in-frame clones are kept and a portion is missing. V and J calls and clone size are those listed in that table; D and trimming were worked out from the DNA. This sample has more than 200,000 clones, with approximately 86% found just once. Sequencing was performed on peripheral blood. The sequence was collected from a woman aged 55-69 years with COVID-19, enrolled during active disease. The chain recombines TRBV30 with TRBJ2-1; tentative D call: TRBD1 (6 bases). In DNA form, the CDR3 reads TGTGCCTGGGGCAGGGGTTCCTACAATGAGCAGTTCTTC. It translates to CAWGRGSYNEQFF.